This TCR beta chain was identified during a study of a mutant IDH1 vaccine in newly diagnosed glioma. The wider study: Patients previously underwent radiotherapy, temozolomide, or both, and most underwent both.

From germline, CDR1 is SGHNT and CDR2 YENEEA. The CDR3 sequence is 13 residues long. Trimming left V 2 bases short and J 0 bases short, with 4 bases between. As to time point: week 11, during vaccination. Doses comprised 300 ug of mutant IDH1 20-mer peptide each, plus topical imiquimod. Sequencing was performed with immunoSEQ multiplex PCR; in TCRdb, only in-frame clones are kept and a portion is missing. The sample holds some 130,000 clones; roughly 78% are singletons and the top ten take under 5.5%. A few counts support this clone. Its antigen is unknown. Sample: PBMCs, taken from a glioma patient whose treatment included an IDH1 peptide vaccine. The rearrangement joins TRBV11-3 to TRBJ1-1, with D uncertain. This sequence originates from a man aged 35 to 55 with glioma. The CDR3 spells CASSLSLNTEAFF. CDR3 nucleotide sequence: TGTGCCAGCAGCTTATCACTGAACACTGAAGCTTTCTTT.